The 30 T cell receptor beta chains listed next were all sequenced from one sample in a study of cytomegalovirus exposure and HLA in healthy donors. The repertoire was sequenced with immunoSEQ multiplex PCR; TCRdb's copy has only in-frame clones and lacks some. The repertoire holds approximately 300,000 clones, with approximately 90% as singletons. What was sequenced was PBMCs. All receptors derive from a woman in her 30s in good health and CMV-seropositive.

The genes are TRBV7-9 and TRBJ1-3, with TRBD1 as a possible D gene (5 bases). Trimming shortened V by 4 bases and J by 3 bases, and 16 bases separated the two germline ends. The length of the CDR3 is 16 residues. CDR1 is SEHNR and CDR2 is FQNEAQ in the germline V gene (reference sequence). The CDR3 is CASSSAWGAGGNTIYF. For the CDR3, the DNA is TGTGCCAGCAGCTCCGCTTGGGGCGCTGGTGGAAACACCATATATTTT.

The CDR3 nucleotides are TGTGCCAGCTCACTCACGACAGCAAACTATGGCTACACCTTC. Its protein is CASSLTTANYGYTF. The rearrangement joins TRBV18 to TRBJ1-2; possibly TRBD1 for D (5 bases). The CDR3 has 14 amino acids. The germline CDR1 and CDR2 sequences are KGHSH and LQKENI. Trimming removed 4 bases from V and 2 bases from J, with 11 bases in between.

The CDR3 sequence is CAWSRGTSGTGELFF. The CDR3 bases are TGTGCCTGGAGTAGGGGGACTAGCGGCACCGGGGAGCTGTTTTTT. The chain joins TRBV30 to TRBJ2-2, with 11 bases matching TRBD2. V dropped 2 bases and J dropped 4; count of bases not matched to a gene: 3. CDR3 length: 15 amino acids. The germline CDR1 and CDR2 sequences are GTSNPN and SVGIG (reference sequence).

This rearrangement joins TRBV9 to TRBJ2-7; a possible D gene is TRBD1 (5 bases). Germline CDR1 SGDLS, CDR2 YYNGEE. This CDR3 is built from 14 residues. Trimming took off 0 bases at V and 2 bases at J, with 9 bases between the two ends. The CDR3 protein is CASSVGSTAYEQYF. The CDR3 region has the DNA TGTGCCAGCAGCGTAGGTTCGACAGCCTACGAGCAGTACTTC.

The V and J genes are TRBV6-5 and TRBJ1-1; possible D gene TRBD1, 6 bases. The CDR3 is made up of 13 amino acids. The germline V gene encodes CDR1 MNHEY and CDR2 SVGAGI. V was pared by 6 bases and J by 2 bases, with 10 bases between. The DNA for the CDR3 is TGTGCCAGCAGGCTAGGGGGTAACACTGAAGCTTTCTTT. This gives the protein CASRLGGNTEAFF.

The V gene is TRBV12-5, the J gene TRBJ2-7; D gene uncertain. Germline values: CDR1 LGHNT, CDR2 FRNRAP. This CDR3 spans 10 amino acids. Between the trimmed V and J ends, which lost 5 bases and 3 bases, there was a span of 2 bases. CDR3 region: CASGNYEQYF. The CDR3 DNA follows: TGTGCTAGTGGTAACTACGAGCAGTACTTC. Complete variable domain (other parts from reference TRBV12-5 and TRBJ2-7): DARVTQTPRHKVTEMGQEVTMRCQPILGHNTVFWYRQTMMQGLELLAYFRNRAPLDDSGMPKDRFSAEMPDATLATLKIQPSEPRDSAVYFCASGNYEQYFGPGTRLTVT.

In nucleotides, the CDR3 is TGTGCCAGCAGCGGGAGAGGGTTAGGGGGATCTTCCTACGAGCAGTACTTC. Protein: CASSGRGLGGSSYEQYF. V gene TRBV5-4 combines with J gene TRBJ2-7, with D possibly TRBD1 on 6 matching bases. The CDR3 is made up of 17 amino acids. V dropped 4 bases and J dropped 1 base, with 21 bases sitting between them. Germline V gene lookup returns CDR1 SGHNT and CDR2 YYREEE (reference sequence).

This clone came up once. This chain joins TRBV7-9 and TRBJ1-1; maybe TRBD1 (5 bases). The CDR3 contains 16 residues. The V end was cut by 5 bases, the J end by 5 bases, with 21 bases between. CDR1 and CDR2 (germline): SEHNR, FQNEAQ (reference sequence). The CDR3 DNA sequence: TGTGCCAGCAGCCCGGCCCTCAGCCGTCGGGGGACTGAAGCTTTCTTT. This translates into CASSPALSRRGTEAFF.

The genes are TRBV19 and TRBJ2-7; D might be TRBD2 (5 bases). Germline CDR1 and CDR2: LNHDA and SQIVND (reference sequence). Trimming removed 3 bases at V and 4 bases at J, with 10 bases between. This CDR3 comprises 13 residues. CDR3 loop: CASSIVSGYEQYF. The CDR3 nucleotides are TGTGCCAGTAGTATCGTTTCGGGGTACGAGCAGTACTTC.

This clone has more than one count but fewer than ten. CDR3 DNA: TGTGCCAGCTCGACAGGACTCAACACCGGGGAGCTGTTTTTT. Translating it yields CASSTGLNTGELFF. The chain recombines TRBV18 with TRBJ2-2, with a possible D match to TRBD1 (6 bases). Germline V gene data show CDR1 as KGHSH and CDR2 as LQKENI. The CDR3 has 14 residues. V was clipped by 6 bases and J by 2 bases, with 10 bases between them.

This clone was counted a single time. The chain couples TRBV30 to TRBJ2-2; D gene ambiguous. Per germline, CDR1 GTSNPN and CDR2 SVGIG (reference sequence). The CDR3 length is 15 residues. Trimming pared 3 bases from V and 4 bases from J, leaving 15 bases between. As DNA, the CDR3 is TGTGCCTGGAGCCCACCATCTTGGGTCACCGGGGAGCTGTTTTTT. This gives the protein CAWSPPSWVTGELFF.

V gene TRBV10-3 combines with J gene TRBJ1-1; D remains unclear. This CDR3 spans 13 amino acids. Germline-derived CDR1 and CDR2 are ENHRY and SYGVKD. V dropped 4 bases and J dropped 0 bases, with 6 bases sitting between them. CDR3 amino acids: CAISAGLNTEAFF. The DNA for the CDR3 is TGTGCCATCAGTGCGGGCTTGAACACTGAAGCTTTCTTT.

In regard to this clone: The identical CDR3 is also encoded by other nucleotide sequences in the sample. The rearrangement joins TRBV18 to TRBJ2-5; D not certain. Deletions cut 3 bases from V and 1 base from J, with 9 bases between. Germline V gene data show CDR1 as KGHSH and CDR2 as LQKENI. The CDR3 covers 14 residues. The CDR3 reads CASSPNTGQETQYF. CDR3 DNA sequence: TGTGCCAGCTCACCTAACACGGGCCAAGAGACCCAGTACTTC.

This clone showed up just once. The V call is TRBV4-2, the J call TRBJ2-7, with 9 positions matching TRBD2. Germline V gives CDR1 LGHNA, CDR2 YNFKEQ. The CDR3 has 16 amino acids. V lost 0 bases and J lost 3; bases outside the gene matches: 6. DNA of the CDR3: TGTGCCAGCAGCCAAGATGTGACTAGCGGACTCTACGAGCAGTACTTC. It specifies CASSQDVTSGLYEQYF.

As DNA, the CDR3 is TGTGCCAGCAGCTTCGACCGGGGGGGCGAAGCTTTCTTT. This sequence encodes CASSFDRGGEAFF. This chain connects TRBV5-4 to TRBJ1-1; a possible D gene is TRBD1 (6 bases). Germline-derived CDR1 and CDR2 are SGHNT and YYREEE (reference sequence). V dropped 2 bases and J dropped 8 bases, with 13 bases sitting between them. CDR3 length equals 13 residues.

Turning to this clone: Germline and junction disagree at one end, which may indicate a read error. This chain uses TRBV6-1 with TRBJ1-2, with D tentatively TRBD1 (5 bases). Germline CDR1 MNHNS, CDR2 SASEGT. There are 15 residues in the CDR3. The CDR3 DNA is TGTGCCAGTAGTGCAGACCTCGGGGCCAACTATGGCTACACCTTC. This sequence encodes CASSADLGANYGYTF.

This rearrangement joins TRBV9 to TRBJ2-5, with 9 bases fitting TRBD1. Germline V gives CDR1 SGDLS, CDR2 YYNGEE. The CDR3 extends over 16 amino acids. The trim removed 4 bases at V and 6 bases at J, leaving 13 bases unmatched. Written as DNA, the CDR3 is TGTGCCAGCAGCCCAGGGTCAACAGGGGGCGGAAAGACCCAGTACTTC. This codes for CASSPGSTGGGKTQYF.

CDR3 sequence (DNA): TGTGCCAGCACCCTCCCATTGGGTTCCACCGGCGGCTACGAGCAGTACTTC. It is translated as CASTLPLGSTGGYEQYF. The chain carries TRBV28 and TRBJ2-7, with no clear D. The V end lost 7 bases, the J end lost 3 bases, and 25 bases lay between the germline ends. The V gene's germline CDR1 is MDHEN and CDR2 SYDVKM. The CDR3 consists of 17 residues.

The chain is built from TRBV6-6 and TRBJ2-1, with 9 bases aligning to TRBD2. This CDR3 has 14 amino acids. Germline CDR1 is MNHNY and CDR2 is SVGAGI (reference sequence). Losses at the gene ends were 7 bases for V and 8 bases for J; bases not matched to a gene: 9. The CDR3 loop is CASIGREGLDEQFF. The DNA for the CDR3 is TGTGCCAGCATAGGGCGGGAGGGCCTAGATGAGCAGTTCTTC.

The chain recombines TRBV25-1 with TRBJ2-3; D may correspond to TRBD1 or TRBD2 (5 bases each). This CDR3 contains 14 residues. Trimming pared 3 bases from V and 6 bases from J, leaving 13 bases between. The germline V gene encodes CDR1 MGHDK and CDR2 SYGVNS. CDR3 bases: TGTGCCAGCAGTGATCAGGGAGCGGTGGATACGCAGTATTTT. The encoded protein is CASSDQGAVDTQYF. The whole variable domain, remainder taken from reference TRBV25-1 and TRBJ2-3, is EADIYQTPRYLVIGTGKKITLECSQTMGHDKMYWYQQDPGMELHLIHYSYGVNSTEKGDLSSESTVSRIRTEHFPLTLESARPSHTSQYLCASSDQGAVDTQYFGPGTRLTVL.

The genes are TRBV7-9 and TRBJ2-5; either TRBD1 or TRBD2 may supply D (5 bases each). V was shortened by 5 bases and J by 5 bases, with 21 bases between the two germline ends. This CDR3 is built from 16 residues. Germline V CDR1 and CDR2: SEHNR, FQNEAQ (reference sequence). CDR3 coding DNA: TGTGCCAGCAGCCCCTCCCTCCCCGGGGCGCGGGAGACCCAGTACTTC. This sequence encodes CASSPSLPGARETQYF.

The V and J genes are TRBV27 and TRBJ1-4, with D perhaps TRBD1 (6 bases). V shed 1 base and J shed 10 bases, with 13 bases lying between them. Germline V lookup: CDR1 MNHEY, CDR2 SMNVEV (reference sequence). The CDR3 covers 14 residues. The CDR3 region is CASSLLTGAGKLFF. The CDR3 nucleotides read TGTGCCAGCAGTTTATTAACGGGGGCTGGAAAACTGTTTTTT.

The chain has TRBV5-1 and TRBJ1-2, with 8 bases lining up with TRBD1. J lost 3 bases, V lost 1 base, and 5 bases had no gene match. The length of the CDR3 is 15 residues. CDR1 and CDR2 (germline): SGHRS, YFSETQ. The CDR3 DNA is TGCGCCAGCAGCTTGTTGACAGGGGCGGACTATGGCTACACCTTC. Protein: CASSLLTGADYGYTF. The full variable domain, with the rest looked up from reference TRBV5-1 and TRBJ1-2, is KAGVTQTPRYLIKTRGQQVTLSCSPISGHRSVSWYQQTPGQGLQFLFEYFSETQRNKGNFPGRFSGRQFSNSRSEMNVSTLELGDSALYLCASSLLTGADYGYTFGSGTRLTVV.

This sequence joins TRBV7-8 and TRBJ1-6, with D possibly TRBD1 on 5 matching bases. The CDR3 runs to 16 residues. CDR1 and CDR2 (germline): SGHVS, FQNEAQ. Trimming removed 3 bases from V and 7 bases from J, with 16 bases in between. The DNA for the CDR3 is TGTGCCAGCAGCTTCCCCGTGCGGGGGTGGAATTCACCCCTCCACTTT. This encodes CASSFPVRGWNSPLHF.

The CDR3 DNA is TGTGCCAGCAGCGCGGGACAATTAAACACCGGGGAGCTGTTTTTT. Translating gives CASSAGQLNTGELFF. V usage is TRBV27 and J usage is TRBJ2-2; D tentatively reads TRBD1 or TRBD2 (6 bases each). The CDR3 has 15 amino acids. V lost 6 bases, J lost 2 bases, and 13 bases lay in between. Germline lookup yields CDR1 MNHEY and CDR2 SMNVEV (reference sequence).

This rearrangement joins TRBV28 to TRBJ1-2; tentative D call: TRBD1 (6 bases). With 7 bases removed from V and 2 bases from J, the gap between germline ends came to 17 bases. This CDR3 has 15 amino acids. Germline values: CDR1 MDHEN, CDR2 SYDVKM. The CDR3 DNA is TGTGCCAGCACCCTGGGGGGGCGAGTAAACTATGGCTACACCTTC. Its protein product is CASTLGGRVNYGYTF.

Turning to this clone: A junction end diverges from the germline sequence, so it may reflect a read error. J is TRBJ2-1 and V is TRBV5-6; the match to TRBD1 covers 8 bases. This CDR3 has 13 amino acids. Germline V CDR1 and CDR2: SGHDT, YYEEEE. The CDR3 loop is CASSLAGAQGAVF. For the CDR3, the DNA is TGTGCCAGCAGCTTGGCCGGGGCCCAGGGGGCGGTCTTC. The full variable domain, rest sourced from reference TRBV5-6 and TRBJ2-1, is DAGVTQSPTHLIKTRGQQVTLRCSPKSGHDTVSWYQQALGQGPQFIFQYYEEEERQRGNFPDRFSGHQFPNYSSELNVNALLLGDSALYLCASSLAGAQGAVFGPGTRLTVL.

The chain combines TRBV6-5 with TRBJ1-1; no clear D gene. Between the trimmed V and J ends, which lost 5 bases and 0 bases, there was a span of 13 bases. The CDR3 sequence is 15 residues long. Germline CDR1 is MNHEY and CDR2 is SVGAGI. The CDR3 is CASSLELSMNTEAFF. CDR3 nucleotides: TGTGCCAGCAGTCTGGAATTGAGTATGAACACTGAAGCTTTCTTT.

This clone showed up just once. The chain's CDR3 is CASSLFFGQGFGQPQHF. Here the CDR3 DNA reads TGTGCCAGCAGTTTATTTTTCGGACAGGGGTTTGGGCAGCCCCAGCATTTT. The chain employs TRBV28 and TRBJ1-5; 9 bases map to TRBD1. CDR3 length: 17 residues. V lost 1 base to trimming and J lost 7 bases; unmatched junction nucleotides: 11. Germline assignment: CDR1 MDHEN and CDR2 SYDVKM.

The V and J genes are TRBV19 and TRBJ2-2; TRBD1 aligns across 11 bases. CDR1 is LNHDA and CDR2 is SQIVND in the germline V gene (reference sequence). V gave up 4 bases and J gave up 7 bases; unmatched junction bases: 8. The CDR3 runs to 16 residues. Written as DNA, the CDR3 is TGTGCCAGTAGTACCCCAGGACAGGGGGCTGGCGGGGAGCTGTTTTTT. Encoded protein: CASSTPGQGAGGELFF.